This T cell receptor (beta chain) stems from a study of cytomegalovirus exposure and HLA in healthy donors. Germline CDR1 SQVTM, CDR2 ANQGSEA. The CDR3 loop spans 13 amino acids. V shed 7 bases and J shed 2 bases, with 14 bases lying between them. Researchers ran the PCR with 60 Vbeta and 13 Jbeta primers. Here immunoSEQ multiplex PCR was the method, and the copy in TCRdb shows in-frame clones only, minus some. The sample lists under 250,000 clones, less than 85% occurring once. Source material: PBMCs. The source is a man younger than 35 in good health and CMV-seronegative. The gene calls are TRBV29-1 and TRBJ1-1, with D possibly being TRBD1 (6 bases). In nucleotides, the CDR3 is TGCAGCGCGGGAGGGGGAGGCAACACTGAAGCTTTCTTT. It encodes CSAGGGGNTEAFF.